There are a few counts of the clone carrying this T cell receptor beta chain. The antigen is unknown. Scientists ran DNA taken from cultured CD4+ T cells through the Oncomine TCR Beta short-read assay for sequencing. TCRdb reprocessed the PCR reads with MiXCR, giving one entry per CDR3 protein. The table shows fewer than 15,000 distinct CDR3 sequences, with more than 50% occurring only once. Germline CDR1 and CDR2: SEHNR and FQNEAQ (reference sequence). This CDR3 comprises 15 residues. V lost 4 bases and J lost 0, with 12 bases in between. Documented treatment: roughly ten-day PBMC culture with coronavirus spike peptide pools or control peptides (ViraFEST assay). The record originates from a study of vaccination and CD4 T cells after COVID-19. Across the whole study: Investigators took post-vaccine samples a median about 65 days after dose two, within a range of 14 to 241. General study findings and limits: SARS-CoV-2-reactive clonotypes showed a nonsignificant median rise from roughly 21 to 40.

The sequenced sample was cultured CD4+ T cells from blood, obtained after SARS-CoV-2 vaccination. The chain joins TRBV7-9 to TRBJ1-2; the D is unclear. This sequence originates from a human donor with COVID-19. CDR3 DNA: TGTGCCAGCAGCTCCCCGGCTCTAACTAACTATGGCTACACCTTC. It translates to CASSSPALTNYGYTF.